The 31 T cell receptor beta chains reported below all come from one sample, sequenced in a study of blood T cells in healthy people across ages. Primed by a sample-barcoded 5' primer and a J-beta primer mix, a second PCR proceeded for about 6 to 11 cycles. TCRdb redid the calling of the 5' RACE reads with MiXCR, one entry per CDR3 protein. The sample has fewer than 900,000 distinct CDR3 sequences; roughly two fifths are singletons. The sequenced sample was blood. These receptor sequences come from a woman aged 55-75 years in good health.

This rearrangement joins TRBV25-1 to TRBJ2-5, with D possibly being TRBD1 or TRBD2 (5 bases each). The end of the DNA is better explained by TRBJ2-7, so the J call may be wrong. Germline-derived CDR1 and CDR2 are MGHDK and SYGVNS. The CDR3 has 18 residues. As DNA, the CDR3 is TGTGCCAGCAGTGGATGGGGACGAGGGATGCAGAGACACTACGAGCAGTACTTC. It codes for CASSGWGRGMQRHYEQYF.

In regard to this clonotype: A much larger clonotype is one base distant, so this may be a read error. The rearrangement joins TRBV29-1 to TRBJ2-3, with 8 nucleotides matching TRBD1. The germline gives CDR1 SQVTM, CDR2 ANQGSEA. The CDR3 contains 15 residues. CDR3 nucleotides: TGCAGCGTCGCCCCAGGTGTCCAGGGGGCAGAGACGCAGTATTTT. Protein product: CSVAPGVQGAETQYF.

This clonotype appeared a few times. The V and J genes are TRBV6-5 and TRBJ1-6; 10 nucleotides align to TRBD1. This CDR3 is built from 14 residues. CDR1 is MNHEY, CDR2 SVGAGI, per germline. With 7 bases clipped from V and 7 bases from J, the junction kept 4 bases outside the gene matches. DNA for the CDR3: TGTGCCAGCACCAAGACAGGGGGCAATTCACCCCTCCACTTT. Translating gives CASTKTGGNSPLHF.

The chain has TRBV7-3 and TRBJ2-1, with 12 positions matching TRBD1. Germline values: CDR1 SGHTA, CDR2 FQGTGA. Trimming cost V 2 bases and J 2 bases; bases outside gene matches: 10. The CDR3 has 19 residues. The CDR3 sequence: CASSLAGTGGALTYNEQFF. The DNA for the CDR3 is TGTGCCAGCAGCTTAGCAGGGACAGGGGGCGCATTAACCTACAATGAGCAGTTCTTC.

This chain joins TRBV7-2 and TRBJ2-3; D is perhaps TRBD1 or TRBD2 (7 bases each). V shed 3 bases and J shed 6 bases, with 19 bases lying between them. The CDR3 runs to 16 residues. Germline V gives CDR1 SGHTA, CDR2 FQGNSA. The CDR3 bases are TGTGCCAGCAGCTTTTCTAGCGGACAGGCGGCGGATACGCAGTATTTT. This gives the protein CASSFSSGQAADTQYF.

This chain uses TRBV11-2 with TRBJ2-3, with 15 nucleotides matching TRBD2. The CDR3 is made up of 17 amino acids. The V gene's germline CDR1 is SGHAT and CDR2 FQNNGV. Trimming cost V 5 bases and J 3 bases; bases outside gene matches: 6. The CDR3 DNA reads TGTGCCAGCAGCCCGACCGGGACTAGCGGGAGGACAGATACGCAGTATTTT. Translation: CASSPTGTSGRTDTQYF.

With regard to this clonotype: At one of its ends the junction is not consistent with the germline gene, which may arise from a read error. The V and J genes are TRBV9 and TRBJ1-5; D not certain. The germline V gene encodes CDR1 SGDLS and CDR2 YYNGEE. This CDR3 contains 15 residues. The CDR3 sequence: CASSGEHTSNPPQHF. CDR3 DNA sequence: TGTGCCAGCAGCGGAGAACACACTAGCAATCCGCCCCAGCATTTT.

This clonotype was recorded many times. The J gene is TRBJ2-1, the V gene TRBV27; 12 nucleotides match TRBD2. Germline CDR1 is MNHEY and CDR2 is SMNVEV (reference sequence). CDR3 length: 15 amino acids. V gave up 5 bases and J gave up 3 bases; unmatched junction bases: 2. The CDR3, as DNA: TGTGCCAGCAGTCAGGGACTAGCGGGCTACAATGAGCAGTTCTTC. Protein product: CASSQGLAGYNEQFF.

Notes on this clonotype: One junction end disagrees with the germline gene, perhaps due to a read error. This chain joins TRBV27 and TRBJ1-2, with D unresolved. The CDR3 spans 15 residues. The V gene's germline CDR1 is MNHEY and CDR2 SMNVEV (reference sequence). The CDR3 here is CASSPQWTANDGYTF. CDR3 nucleotides: TGTGCCAGCAGTCCCCAATGGACCGCTAACGATGGCTACACCTTC.

The gene calls are TRBV28 and TRBJ2-6; possible D gene TRBD2, 5 bases. CDR3 length: 13 residues. CDR1 is MDHEN and CDR2 is SYDVKM in the germline V gene. V was cut by 8 bases and J by 4 bases, with 9 bases left in between. CDR3 nucleotides: TGTGCCAGCGGAAGAGGGGGGGCCAACGTCCTGACTTTC. It specifies CASGRGGANVLTF.

Notes on this clonotype: The CDR3 carries no conserved terminal phenylalanine or tryptophan, so it likely arises from a read error. This chain joins TRBV12-3 or TRBV12-4 and TRBJ2-3, with 8 bases that match TRBD1. This CDR3 has 14 amino acids. Trimming at V came to 6 bases and at J to 3 bases, leaving 5 bases not matched to a gene. This chain's CDR3 is CASSLDRDTDTQYS. The CDR3 DNA follows: TGTGCCAGCAGCCTGGACAGGGATACAGATACGCAGTATTCT.

On this clonotype itself: A single base separates this from a much larger clone, so it may be a read error. This chain joins TRBV4-2 and TRBJ2-4; 7 nucleotides match TRBD2. Judging by the DNA end, TRBJ2-7 fits better; the J call may be wrong. CDR1 is LGHNA, CDR2 YNFKEQ, per germline. The CDR3 is 15 residues long. As DNA, the CDR3 is TGTGCCGGCAGCCAAGTTGCTAGCGGCACCTACGAGCAGTACTTC. The encoded protein is CAGSQVASGTYEQYF.

The chain uses TRBV6-6 and TRBJ1-6; TRBD1 is a possible D gene (5 bases). CDR3 length equals 15 residues. V lost 0 bases to trimming and J lost 7 bases, with 10 bases between them. Germline values: CDR1 MNHNY, CDR2 SVGAGI (reference sequence). CDR3 sequence: CASSYSDRENSPLHF. CDR3 nucleotides: TGTGCCAGCAGTTACTCTGACAGAGAGAATTCACCCCTCCACTTT.

This chain connects TRBV3-1 to TRBJ1-1; D is ambiguous. There are 12 residues in the CDR3. Germline-derived CDR1 and CDR2 are LGHDT and YNNKEL (reference sequence). V was shortened by 4 bases and J by 7 bases, with 10 bases between the two germline ends. Here the CDR3 DNA reads TGTGCCAGCAGCCGGGCGGGGATTGAAGCTTTCTTT. Residues: CASSRAGIEAFF.

This clonotype came up a few times. The J gene is TRBJ2-5, the V gene TRBV29-1; either TRBD1 or TRBD2 may supply D (5 bases each). Trimming removed 0 bases from V and 7 bases from J, with 27 bases in between. Looked up from germline, CDR1 is SQVTM and CDR2 is ANQGSEA. The CDR3 has 18 residues. The CDR3: CSVEDRSFPIQGAGTQYF. The CDR3 DNA follows: TGCAGCGTTGAAGATCGATCCTTTCCAATCCAGGGTGCGGGGACCCAGTACTTC.

The sample holds a few counts of this clonotype. The V and J genes are TRBV10-3 and TRBJ2-7; no clear D. This CDR3 is built from 12 residues. The ends were cut back, 3 bases at V and 2 bases at J, with 5 bases in the middle. Germline assignment: CDR1 ENHRY and CDR2 SYGVKD. CDR3 residues: CAISDGTYEQYF. The CDR3, as DNA: TGTGCCATCAGTGACGGTACCTACGAGCAGTACTTC.

The V and J genes are TRBV10-3 and TRBJ1-2; D remains unclear. This CDR3 has 13 residues. V lost 4 bases, J lost 4 bases, and 10 bases lay in between. Per germline, CDR1 ENHRY and CDR2 SYGVKD. The CDR3 coding sequence is TGTGCCATCAGTGGAGAGGGTGGCTATGGCTACACCTTC. Amino acids: CAISGEGGYGYTF.

The chain carries TRBV7-2 and TRBJ2-5; 9 nucleotides match TRBD2. CDR3 length: 15 residues. Germline trimming cut 5 bases from V and 11 bases from J; bases unmatched to any gene: 15. Germline V gives CDR1 SGHTA, CDR2 FQGNSA. The CDR3 sequence: CASSVAGGRVGEQYF. The CDR3 nucleotides read TGTGCCAGCAGCGTTGCGGGAGGGCGGGTCGGGGAGCAGTACTTC.

The rearrangement uses TRBV6-7 and TRBJ2-7; 8 nucleotides agree with TRBD2. TRBV6-7 is an ORF for which the function is uncertain. The junction had 0 bases not matched to a gene; V was cut back by 1 base and J by 1 base. The CDR3 sequence is 14 residues long. The CDR3 loop is CASSYCGGSYEQYF. CDR3 bases: TGTGCCAGCAGTTACTGCGGGGGGTCCTACGAGCAGTACTTC.

This rearrangement joins TRBV12-3 or TRBV12-4 to TRBJ2-5, with 7 bases identical to TRBD2. This CDR3 is built from 13 residues. After removal of 2 bases from V and 11 bases from J, the junction contained 8 bases not matched to a gene. The CDR3 region is CASSLRLADEQYF. The CDR3 nucleotides read TGTGCCAGCAGTTTACGACTAGCCGATGAGCAGTACTTC.

This clonotype has a handful of counts. The J gene is TRBJ2-1, the V gene TRBV20-1; tentatively, D is TRBD1 (5 bases). Germline assignment: CDR1 DFQATT and CDR2 SNEGSKA (reference sequence). V gave up 0 bases and J gave up 7 bases, with 13 bases separating them. The CDR3 runs 14 residues. DNA for the CDR3: TGCAGTGCTAGAGATAGGGGCATGCGGAATGAGCAGTTCTTC. It translates to CSARDRGMRNEQFF.

This clonotype came up a few times. This chain joins TRBV15 and TRBJ1-5; TRBD1 is a possible D gene (5 bases). The germline V and J ends were trimmed by 0 bases and 3 bases, with 9 bases remaining between them. CDR3 length equals 15 residues. Germline loops: CDR1 LNHNV, CDR2 YYDKDF (reference sequence). The CDR3 is CATSRERGYNQPQHF. As DNA, the CDR3 is TGTGCCACCAGCAGAGAAAGGGGTTACAATCAGCCCCAGCATTTT.

The J gene is TRBJ1-2, the V gene TRBV7-2; D perhaps matches TRBD1 (6 bases). Trimming cost V 2 bases and J 3 bases, with 10 bases left between them. This CDR3 spans 14 amino acids. The germline CDR1 and CDR2 sequences are SGHTA and FQGNSA. CDR3 DNA sequence: TGTGCCAGCAGCTTAACAGGGTTAGACTATGGCTACACCTTC. This encodes CASSLTGLDYGYTF.

The chain couples TRBV5-1 to TRBJ2-3; 7 nucleotides agree with TRBD2. J gave up 1 base and V 5 bases, and 4 bases lay outside the gene matches. The CDR3 covers 14 residues. The germline CDR1 and CDR2 sequences are SGHRS and YFSETQ. The DNA for the CDR3 is TGCGCCAGCAGGGGCGGGAGTCGCACAGATACGCAGTATTTT. Its translation is CASRGGSRTDTQYF.

The chain joins TRBV3-1 to TRBJ1-2; D not resolved. The CDR3 covers 15 residues. CDR1 and CDR2 from the germline V gene are LGHDT and YNNKEL (reference sequence). The germline V and J ends were trimmed by 0 bases and 4 bases, with 12 bases remaining between them. As DNA, the CDR3 is TGTGCCAGCAGCCAAGATCCTGGCAAAAGCTATGGCTACACCTTC. Translating it yields CASSQDPGKSYGYTF.

This chain joins TRBV25-1 and TRBJ2-7, with D maybe TRBD1 (5 bases). CDR1 is MGHDK, CDR2 SYGVNS, per germline. Between the trimmed V and J ends, which lost 6 bases and 3 bases, there was a span of 9 bases. The CDR3 is 12 amino acids. CDR3 in DNA: TGTGCCAGCAGGCAGGGCAGCTACGAGCAGTACTTC. Its translation: CASRQGSYEQYF.

A few counts support this clonotype. This rearrangement joins TRBV6-1 to TRBJ2-6; 12 bases fit TRBD1. The CDR3 contains 18 residues. Germline V gene data show CDR1 as MNHNS and CDR2 as SASEGT. V shed 10 bases, J shed 3 bases, and the junction held 13 bases outside the gene matches. The DNA of the CDR3 is TGTGCCACCCGACGACCGGGACAGGGGGCATTTGGGGCCAACGTCCTGACTTTC. The encoded protein is CATRRPGQGAFGANVLTF.

Turning to this clonotype: A much larger clone is a single base away; this may be a read error. This chain connects TRBV7-6 to TRBJ2-3, with TRBD2 as a possible D gene (5 bases). This CDR3 spans 15 amino acids. The germline V gene has CDR1 SGHVS and CDR2 FNYEAQ. CDR3 sequence: CACSSEGSLADTQYF. The CDR3 DNA reads TGTGCCTGCAGCTCCGAAGGGAGCTTGGCAGATACGCAGTATTTT. Combining the CDR3 with reference TRBV7-6 and TRBJ2-3 gives the whole variable domain GAGVSQSPRYKVTKRGQDVALRCDPISGHVSLYWYRQALGQGPEFLTYFNYEAQQDKSGLPNDRFSAERPEGSISTLTIQRTEQRDSAMYRCACSSEGSLADTQYFGPGTRLTVL.

V and J are TRBV9 and TRBJ1-2; no definite D call. The V end lost 4 bases, the J end lost 5 bases, and 24 bases lay between the germline ends. This CDR3 is built from 17 residues. Germline CDR1 reads SGDLS; CDR2 reads YYNGEE. The CDR3 DNA sequence: TGTGCCAGCAGCCCCCACGTAGGTTCCTCTGAGGGTTATGGCTACACCTTC. Translating gives CASSPHVGSSEGYGYTF.

J is TRBJ1-2 and V is TRBV5-6; tentative D call: TRBD1 (5 bases). This CDR3 spans 16 amino acids. V was cut by 4 bases and J by 1 base, with 17 bases left in between. Germline V gene data show CDR1 as SGHDT and CDR2 as YYEEEE. The CDR3 sequence is CASSGGRVRINYGYTF. The CDR3 bases are TGTGCCAGCAGCGGCGGCAGGGTCCGAATTAACTATGGCTACACCTTC.

This clonotype was seen repeatedly, ten times or more. The rearrangement links TRBV20-1 to TRBJ2-3, with D hard to call. The CDR3 is 14 residues long. CDR1 is DFQATT, CDR2 SNEGSKA, per germline (reference sequence). Deletions cut 6 bases from V and 0 bases from J, with 13 bases between. The chain's CDR3 is CSARTVTSTDTQYF. The CDR3 bases are TGCAGTGCAAGGACGGTTACTAGCACAGATACGCAGTATTTT.